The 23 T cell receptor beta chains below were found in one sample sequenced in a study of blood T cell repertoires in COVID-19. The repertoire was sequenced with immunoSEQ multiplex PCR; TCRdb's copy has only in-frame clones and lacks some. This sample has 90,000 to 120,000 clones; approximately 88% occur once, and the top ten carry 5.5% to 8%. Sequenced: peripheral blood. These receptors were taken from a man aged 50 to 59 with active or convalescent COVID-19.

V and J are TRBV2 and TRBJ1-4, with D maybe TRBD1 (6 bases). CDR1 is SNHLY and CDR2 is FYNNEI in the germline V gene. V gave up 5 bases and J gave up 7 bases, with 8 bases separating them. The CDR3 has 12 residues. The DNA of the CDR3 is TGTGCCAGCAGTCGACAGGCTGAAAAACTGTTTTTT. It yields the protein CASSRQAEKLFF.

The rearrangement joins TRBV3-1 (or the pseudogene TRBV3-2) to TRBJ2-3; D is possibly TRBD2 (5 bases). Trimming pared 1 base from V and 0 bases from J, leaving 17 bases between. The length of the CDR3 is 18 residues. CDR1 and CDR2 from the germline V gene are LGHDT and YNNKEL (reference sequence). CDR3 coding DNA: TGTGCCAGCAGCCAAGGGGCCCCAGCGGCAGTTAGCACAGATACGCAGTATTTT. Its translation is CASSQGAPAAVSTDTQYF.

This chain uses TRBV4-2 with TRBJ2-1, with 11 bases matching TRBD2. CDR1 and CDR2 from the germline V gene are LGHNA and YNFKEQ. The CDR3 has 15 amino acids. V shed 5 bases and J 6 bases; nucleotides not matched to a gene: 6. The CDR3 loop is CASSSLAGDVNEQFF. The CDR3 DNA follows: TGTGCCAGCAGCTCACTAGCGGGAGATGTCAATGAGCAGTTCTTC.

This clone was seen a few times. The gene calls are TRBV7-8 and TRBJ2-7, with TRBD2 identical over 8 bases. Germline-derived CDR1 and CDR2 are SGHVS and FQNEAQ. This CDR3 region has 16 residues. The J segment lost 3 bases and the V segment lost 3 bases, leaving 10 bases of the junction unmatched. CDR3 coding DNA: TGTGCCAGCAGCTTCTCCTTAGCGGGACCAGTCTACGAGCAGTACTTC. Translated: CASSFSLAGPVYEQYF.

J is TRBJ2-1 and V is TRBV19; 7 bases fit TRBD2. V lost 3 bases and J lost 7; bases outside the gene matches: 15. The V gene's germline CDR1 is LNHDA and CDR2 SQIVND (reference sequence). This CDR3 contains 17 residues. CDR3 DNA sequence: TGTGCCAGTAGTATCGTCTACCGCCGGGAGGCCAAGAATGAGCAGTTCTTC. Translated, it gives CASSIVYRREAKNEQFF.

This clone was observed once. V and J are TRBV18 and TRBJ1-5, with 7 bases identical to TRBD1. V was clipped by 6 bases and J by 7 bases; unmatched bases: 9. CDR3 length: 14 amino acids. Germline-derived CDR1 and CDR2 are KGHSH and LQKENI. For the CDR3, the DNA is TGTGCCAGCTCGCCCGACAGGGCGGGCCAGCCCCAGCATTTT. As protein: CASSPDRAGQPQHF.

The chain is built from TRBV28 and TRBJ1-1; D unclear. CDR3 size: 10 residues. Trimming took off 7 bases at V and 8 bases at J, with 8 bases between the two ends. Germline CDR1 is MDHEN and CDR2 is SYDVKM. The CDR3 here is CASTSREAFF. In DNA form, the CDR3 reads TGTGCCAGCACCTCCCGGGAAGCTTTCTTT. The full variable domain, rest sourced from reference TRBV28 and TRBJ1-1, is DVKVTQSSRYLVKRTGEKVFLECVQDMDHENMFWYRQDPGLGLRLIYFSYDVKMKEKGDIPEGYSVSREKKERFSLILESASTNQTSMYLCASTSREAFFGQGTRLTVV.

CDR3: CASRLQGYAYGYTF. The DNA for the CDR3 is TGTGCCAGCAGGCTACAGGGGTACGCCTATGGCTACACCTTC. The rearrangement joins TRBV2 to TRBJ1-2; the match to TRBD1 covers 7 bases. V was pared by 6 bases and J by 4 bases, with 8 bases of the junction left unmatched. Germline V gene data show CDR1 as SNHLY and CDR2 as FYNNEI. The CDR3 runs to 14 residues.

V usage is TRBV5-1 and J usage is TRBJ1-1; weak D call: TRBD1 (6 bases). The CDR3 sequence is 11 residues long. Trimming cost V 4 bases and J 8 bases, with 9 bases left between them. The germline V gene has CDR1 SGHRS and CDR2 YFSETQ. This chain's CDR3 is CASSPGTEAFF. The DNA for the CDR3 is TGCGCCAGCAGCCCTGGGACAGAAGCTTTCTTT.

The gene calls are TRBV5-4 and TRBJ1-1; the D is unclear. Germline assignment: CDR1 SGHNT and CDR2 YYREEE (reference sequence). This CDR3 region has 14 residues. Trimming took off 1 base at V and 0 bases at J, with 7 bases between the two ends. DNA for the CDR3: TGTGCCAGCAGCTTGTATAACTTGAACACTGAAGCTTTCTTT. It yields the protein CASSLYNLNTEAFF. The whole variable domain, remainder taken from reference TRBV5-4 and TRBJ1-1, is ETGVTQSPTHLIKTRGQQVTLRCSSQSGHNTVSWYQQALGQGPQFIFQYYREEENGRGNFPPRFSGLQFPNYSSELNVNALELDDSALYLCASSLYNLNTEAFFGQGTRLTVV.

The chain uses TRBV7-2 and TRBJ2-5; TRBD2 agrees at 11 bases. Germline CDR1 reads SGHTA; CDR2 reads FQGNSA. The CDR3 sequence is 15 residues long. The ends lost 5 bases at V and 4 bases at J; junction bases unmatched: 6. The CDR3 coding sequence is TGTGCCAGCAGCCCAGGGACTAGCGGCCCAGAGACCCAGTACTTC. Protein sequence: CASSPGTSGPETQYF.

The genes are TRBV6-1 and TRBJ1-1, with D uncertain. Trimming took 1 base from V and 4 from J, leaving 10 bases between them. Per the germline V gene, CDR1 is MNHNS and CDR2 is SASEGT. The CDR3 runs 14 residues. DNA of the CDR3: TGTGCCAGCAGTGAAGTAATCGGTCGCACTGAAGCTTTCTTT. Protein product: CASSEVIGRTEAFF.

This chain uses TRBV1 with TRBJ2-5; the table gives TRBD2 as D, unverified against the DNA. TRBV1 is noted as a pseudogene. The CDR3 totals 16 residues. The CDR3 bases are TGCACCATCCAAAGACGCAGCGGGAGGGCCCGGGAGACCCAGTACTTC. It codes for CTIQRRSGRARETQYF.

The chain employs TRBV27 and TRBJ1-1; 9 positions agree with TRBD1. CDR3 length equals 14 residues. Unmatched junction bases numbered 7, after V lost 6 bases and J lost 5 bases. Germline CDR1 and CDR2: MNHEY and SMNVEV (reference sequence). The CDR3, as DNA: TGTGCCAGCAGCAACAGGGGGCGAGGGACTGAAGCTTTCTTT. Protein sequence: CASSNRGRGTEAFF.

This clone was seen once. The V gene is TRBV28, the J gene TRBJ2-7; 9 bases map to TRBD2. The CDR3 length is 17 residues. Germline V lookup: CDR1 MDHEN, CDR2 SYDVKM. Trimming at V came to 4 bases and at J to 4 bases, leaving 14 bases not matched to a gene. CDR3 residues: CASSSPIAGESLYEQYF. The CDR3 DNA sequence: TGTGCCAGCAGTTCCCCAATAGCGGGAGAAAGTTTGTACGAGCAGTACTTC.

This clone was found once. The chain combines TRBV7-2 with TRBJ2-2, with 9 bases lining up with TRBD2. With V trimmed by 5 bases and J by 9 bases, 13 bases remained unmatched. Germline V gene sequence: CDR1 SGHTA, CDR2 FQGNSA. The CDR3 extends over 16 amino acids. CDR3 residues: CASSPSGETGRRELFF. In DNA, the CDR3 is TGTGCCAGCAGCCCTAGCGGGGAGACCGGGAGGAGGGAGCTGTTTTTT.

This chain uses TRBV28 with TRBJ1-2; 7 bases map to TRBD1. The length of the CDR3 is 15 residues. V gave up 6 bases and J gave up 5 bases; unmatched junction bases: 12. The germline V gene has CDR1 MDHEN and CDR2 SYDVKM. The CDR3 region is CASSWGSGTDYGYTF. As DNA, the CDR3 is TGTGCCAGCAGCTGGGGGTCCGGGACAGATTATGGCTACACCTTC.

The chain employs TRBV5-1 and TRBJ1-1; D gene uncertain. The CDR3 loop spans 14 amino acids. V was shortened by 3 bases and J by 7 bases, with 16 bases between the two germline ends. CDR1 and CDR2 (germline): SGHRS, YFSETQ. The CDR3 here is CASSSFPGGGEAFF. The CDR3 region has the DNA TGCGCCAGCAGCTCCTTCCCGGGTGGAGGTGAAGCTTTCTTT.

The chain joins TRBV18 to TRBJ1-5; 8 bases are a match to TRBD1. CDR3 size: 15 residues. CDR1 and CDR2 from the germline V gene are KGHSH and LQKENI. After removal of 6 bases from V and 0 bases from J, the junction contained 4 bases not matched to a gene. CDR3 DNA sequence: TGTGCCAGCTCCTCGGACAGGGATAGCAATCAGCCCCAGCATTTT. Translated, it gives CASSSDRDSNQPQHF. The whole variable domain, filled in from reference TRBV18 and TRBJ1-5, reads NAGVMQNPRHLVRRRGQEARLRCSPMKGHSHVYWYRQLPEEGLKFMVYLQKENIIDESGMPKERFSAEFPKEGPSILRIQQVVRGDSAAYFCASSSDRDSNQPQHFGDGTRLSIL.

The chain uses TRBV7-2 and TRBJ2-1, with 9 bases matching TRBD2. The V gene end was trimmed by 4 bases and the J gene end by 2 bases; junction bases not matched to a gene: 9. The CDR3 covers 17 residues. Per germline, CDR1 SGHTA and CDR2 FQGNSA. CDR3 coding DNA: TGTGCCAGCAGCTCCCCCAGCGGGAGGTCCCCCTACAATGAGCAGTTCTTC. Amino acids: CASSSPSGRSPYNEQFF.

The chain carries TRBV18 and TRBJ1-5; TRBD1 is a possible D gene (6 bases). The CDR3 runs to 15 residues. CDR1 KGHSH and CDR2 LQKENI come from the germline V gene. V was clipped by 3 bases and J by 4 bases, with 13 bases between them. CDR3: CASSPSGVRNQPQHF. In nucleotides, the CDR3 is TGTGCCAGCTCACCGTCAGGGGTTAGAAATCAGCCCCAGCATTTT.

This chain's CDR3 is CASSLGNSRETQYF. The DNA of the CDR3 is TGTGCCAGCAGCTTAGGTAATAGCCGAGAGACCCAGTACTTC. The chain joins TRBV7-6 to TRBJ2-5; D uncertain. Germline V gene lookup returns CDR1 SGHVS and CDR2 FNYEAQ. Trimming stripped 1 base from V and 4 bases from J, with 10 bases between. This CDR3 spans 14 amino acids.

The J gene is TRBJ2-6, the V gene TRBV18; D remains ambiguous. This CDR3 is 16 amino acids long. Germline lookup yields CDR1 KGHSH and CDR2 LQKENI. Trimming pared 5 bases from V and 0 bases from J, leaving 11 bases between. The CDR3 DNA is TGTGCCAGCTCAGATTCGGGTCCCTCTGGGGCCAACGTCCTGACTTTC. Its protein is CASSDSGPSGANVLTF.